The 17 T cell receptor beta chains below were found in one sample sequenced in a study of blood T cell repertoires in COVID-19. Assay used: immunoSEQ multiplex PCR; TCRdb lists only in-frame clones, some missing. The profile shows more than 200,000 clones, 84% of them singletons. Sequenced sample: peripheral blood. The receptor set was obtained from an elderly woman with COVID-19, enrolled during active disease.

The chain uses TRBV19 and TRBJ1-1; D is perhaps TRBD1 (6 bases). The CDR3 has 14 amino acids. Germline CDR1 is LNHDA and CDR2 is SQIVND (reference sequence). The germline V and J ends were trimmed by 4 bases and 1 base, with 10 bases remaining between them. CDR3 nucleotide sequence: TGTGCCAGTAGTAACAGGGCGGAGAACACTGAAGCTTTCTTT. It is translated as CASSNRAENTEAFF.

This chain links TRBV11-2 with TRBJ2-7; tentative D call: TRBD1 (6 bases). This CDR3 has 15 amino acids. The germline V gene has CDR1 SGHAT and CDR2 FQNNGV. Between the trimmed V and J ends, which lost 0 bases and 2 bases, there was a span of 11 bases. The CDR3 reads CASSLEGAKTYEQYV. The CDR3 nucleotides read TGTGCCAGCAGCTTAGAGGGGGCCAAAACCTACGAGCAGTACGTC.

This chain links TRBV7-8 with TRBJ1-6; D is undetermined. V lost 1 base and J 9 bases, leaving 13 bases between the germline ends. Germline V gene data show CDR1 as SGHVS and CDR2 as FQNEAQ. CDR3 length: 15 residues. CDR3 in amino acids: CASSLGRGLSSPLHF. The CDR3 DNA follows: TGTGCCAGCAGCTTAGGGAGAGGGTTATCTTCACCCCTCCACTTT.

CDR3 in amino acids: CARTGTNTGELFF. The CDR3 DNA follows: TGTGCCAGGACGGGAACGAACACCGGGGAGCTGTTTTTT. The chain carries TRBV10-3 and TRBJ2-2; TRBD2 is a possible D gene (5 bases). This CDR3 has 13 residues. V was shortened by 10 bases and J by 0 bases, with 9 bases between the two germline ends. The V gene's germline CDR1 is ENHRY and CDR2 SYGVKD.

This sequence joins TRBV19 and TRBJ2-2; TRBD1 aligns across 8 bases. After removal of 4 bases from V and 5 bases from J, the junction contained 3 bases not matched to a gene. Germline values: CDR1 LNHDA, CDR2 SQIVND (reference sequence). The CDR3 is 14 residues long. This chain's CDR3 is CASSNQGATGELFF. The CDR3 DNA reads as TGTGCCAGTAGTAATCAGGGGGCGACCGGGGAGCTGTTTTTT.

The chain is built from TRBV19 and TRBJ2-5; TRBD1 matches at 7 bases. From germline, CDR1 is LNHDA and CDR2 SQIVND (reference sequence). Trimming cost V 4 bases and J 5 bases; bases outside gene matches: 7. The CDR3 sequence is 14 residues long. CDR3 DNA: TGTGCCAGTAGTACCCGACAGGGAATCGAGACCCAGTACTTC. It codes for CASSTRQGIETQYF.

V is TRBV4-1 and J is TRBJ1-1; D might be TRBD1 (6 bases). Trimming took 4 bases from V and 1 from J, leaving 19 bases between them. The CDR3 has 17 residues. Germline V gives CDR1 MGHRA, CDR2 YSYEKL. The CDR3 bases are TGCGCCAGCAGCCTCGATCGGTGGGGGGGGGCGAACACTGAAGCTTTCTTT. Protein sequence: CASSLDRWGGANTEAFF.

CDR3 loop: CASSLNPTGANTEAFF. The CDR3 region has the DNA TGTGCCAGCAGCTTAAACCCGACAGGGGCGAACACTGAAGCTTTCTTT. V gene TRBV7-3 combines with J gene TRBJ1-1; 8 bases map to TRBD1. Germline CDR1 and CDR2: SGHTA and FQGTGA. This CDR3 region has 16 residues. Losses at the gene ends were 1 base for V and 1 base for J; bases not matched to a gene: 5.

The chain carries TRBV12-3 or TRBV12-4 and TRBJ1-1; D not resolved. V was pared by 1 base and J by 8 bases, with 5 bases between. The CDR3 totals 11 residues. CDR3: CASSLEREAFF. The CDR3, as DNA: TGTGCCAGCAGTTTAGAGAGGGAAGCTTTCTTT.

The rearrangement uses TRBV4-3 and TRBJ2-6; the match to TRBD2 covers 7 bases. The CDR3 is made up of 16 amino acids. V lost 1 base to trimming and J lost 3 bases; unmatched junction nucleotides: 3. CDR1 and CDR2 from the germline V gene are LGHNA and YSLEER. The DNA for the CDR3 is TGCGCCAGCAGCCAAGTGGGAGGGTATGGGGCCAACGTCCTGACTTTC. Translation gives CASSQVGGYGANVLTF.

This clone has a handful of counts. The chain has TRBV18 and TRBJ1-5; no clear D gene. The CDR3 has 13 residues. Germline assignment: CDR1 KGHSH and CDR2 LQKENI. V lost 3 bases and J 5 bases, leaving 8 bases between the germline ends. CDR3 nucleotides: TGTGCCAGCTCACCGACGGGATATCAGCCCCAGCATTTT. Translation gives CASSPTGYQPQHF.

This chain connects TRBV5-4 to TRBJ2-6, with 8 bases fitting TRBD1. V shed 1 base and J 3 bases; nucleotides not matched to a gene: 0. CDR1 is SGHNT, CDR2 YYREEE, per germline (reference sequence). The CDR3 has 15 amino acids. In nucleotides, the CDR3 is TGTGCCAGCAGCTTGACAGGGGGTGGGGCCAACGTCCTGACTTTC. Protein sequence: CASSLTGGGANVLTF.

DNA for the CDR3: TGTGCCAGCAGCTTAGTCAGGGGGCGTGATACGCAGTATTTT. Protein product: CASSLVRGRDTQYF. The chain has TRBV7-9 and TRBJ2-3; TRBD1 aligns across 8 bases. Germline CDR1 reads SEHNR; CDR2 reads FQNEAQ (reference sequence). With V trimmed by 1 base and J by 6 bases, 3 bases remained unmatched. CDR3 size: 14 residues. Together with reference TRBV7-9 and TRBJ2-3, the CDR3 gives the full variable domain: DTGVSQNPRHKITKRGQNVTFRCDPISEHNRLYWYRQTLGQGPEFLTYFQNEAQLEKSRLLSDRFSAERPKGSFSTLEIQRTEQGDSAMYLCASSLVRGRDTQYFGPGTRLTVL.

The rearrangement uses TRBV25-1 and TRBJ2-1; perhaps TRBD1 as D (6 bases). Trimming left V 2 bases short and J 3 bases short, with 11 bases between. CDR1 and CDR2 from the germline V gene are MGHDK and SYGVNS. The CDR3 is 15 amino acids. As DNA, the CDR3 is TGTGCCAGCAGTGAAACAGGGAAACACTACAATGAGCAGTTCTTC. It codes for CASSETGKHYNEQFF.

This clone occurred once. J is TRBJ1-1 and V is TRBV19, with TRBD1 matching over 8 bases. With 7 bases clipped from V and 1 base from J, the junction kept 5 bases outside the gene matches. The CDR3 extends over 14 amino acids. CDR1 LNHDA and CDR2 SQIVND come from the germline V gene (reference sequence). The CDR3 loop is CASTGQGGNTEAFF. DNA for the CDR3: TGTGCCAGTACTGGACAGGGAGGGAACACTGAAGCTTTCTTT.

CDR3 in amino acids: CASSFGGDTEAFF. CDR3 nucleotides: TGTGCCAGCAGCTTCGGGGGGGACACTGAAGCTTTCTTT. This chain links TRBV7-8 with TRBJ1-1; D is perhaps TRBD1 (5 bases). Trimming removed 3 bases from V and 3 bases from J, with 8 bases in between. CDR1 is SGHVS, CDR2 FQNEAQ, per germline. CDR3 length: 13 residues.

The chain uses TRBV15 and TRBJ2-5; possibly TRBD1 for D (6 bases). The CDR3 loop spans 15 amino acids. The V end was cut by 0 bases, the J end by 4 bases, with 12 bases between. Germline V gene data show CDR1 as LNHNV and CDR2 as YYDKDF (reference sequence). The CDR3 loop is CATSRDRVGGETQYF. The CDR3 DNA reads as TGTGCCACCAGCAGAGATCGAGTAGGGGGAGAGACCCAGTACTTC. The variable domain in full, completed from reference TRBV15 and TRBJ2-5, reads DAMVIQNPRYQVTQFGKPVTLSCSQTLNHNVMYWYQQKSSQAPKLLFHYYDKDFNNEADTPDNFQSRRPNTSFCFLDIRSPGLGDTAMYLCATSRDRVGGETQYFGPGTRLLVL.